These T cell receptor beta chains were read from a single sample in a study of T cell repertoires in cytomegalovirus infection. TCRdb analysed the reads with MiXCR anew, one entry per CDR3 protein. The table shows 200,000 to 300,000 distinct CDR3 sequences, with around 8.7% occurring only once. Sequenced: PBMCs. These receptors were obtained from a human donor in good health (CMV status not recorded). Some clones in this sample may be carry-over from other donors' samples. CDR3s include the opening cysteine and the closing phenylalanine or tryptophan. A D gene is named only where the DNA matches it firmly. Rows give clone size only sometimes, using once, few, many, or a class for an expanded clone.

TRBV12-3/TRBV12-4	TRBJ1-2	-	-	CASSFRGAGYTF	TGTGCCAGCAGTTTCAGGGGAGCCGGCTACACCTTC
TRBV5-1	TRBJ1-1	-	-	CASSSVSGGHAEAFF	TGCGCCAGCAGCTCGGTCTCGGGGGGGCACGCTGAAGCTTTCTTT
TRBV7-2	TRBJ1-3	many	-	CASSLASNSGNTIYF	TGTGCCAGCAGCTTGGCATCCAACTCTGGAAACACCATATATTTT
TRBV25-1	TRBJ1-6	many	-	CASRLENSPLHF	TGTGCCAGCAGATTAGAGAATTCACCCCTCCACTTT
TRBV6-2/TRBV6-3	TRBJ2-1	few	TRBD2	CASSYASGYLGNEQFF	TGTGCCAGCAGTTACGCTAGCGGCTACCTAGGGAATGAGCAGTTCTTC
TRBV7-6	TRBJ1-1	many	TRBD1	CASSMGTDNTEAFF	TGTGCCAGCAGCATGGGGACAGACAACACTGAAGCTTTCTTT
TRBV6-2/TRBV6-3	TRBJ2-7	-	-	CASSLLEGGSYEQYF	TGTGCCAGCAGTCTCCTGGAGGGTGGATCCTACGAGCAGTACTTC
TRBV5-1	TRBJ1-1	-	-	CASSLVGAAEAFF	TGCGCCAGCAGCTTGGTTGGGGCGGCAGAAGCTTTCTTT
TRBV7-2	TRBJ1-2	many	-	CASSQPGYGYTF	TGTGCCAGCAGCCAGCCAGGCTATGGCTACACCTTC
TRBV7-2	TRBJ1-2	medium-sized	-	CASSLAVANYGYTF	TGTGCCAGCAGCTTAGCGGTTGCGAACTATGGCTACACCTTC
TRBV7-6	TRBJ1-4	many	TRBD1	CASSSAGGFTNEKLFF	TGTGCCAGCAGCTCCGCAGGGGGCTTTACTAATGAAAAACTGTTTTTT
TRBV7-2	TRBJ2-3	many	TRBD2	CASSVTGTSPTDTQYF	TGTGCCAGCAGCGTAACCGGGACTAGCCCCACAGATACGCAGTATTTT
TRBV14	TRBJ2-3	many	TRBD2	CASSQTGLAGGHTQYF	TGTGCCAGCAGCCAAACGGGACTAGCGGGAGGGCATACGCAGTATTTT
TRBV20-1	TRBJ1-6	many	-	CSARDSQNSPLHF	TGCAGTGCTAGGGACAGCCAAAATTCACCCCTCCACTTT
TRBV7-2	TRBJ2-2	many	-	CASSPLPNTGELFF	TGTGCCAGCAGCCCCCTCCCGAACACCGGGGAGCTGTTTTTT
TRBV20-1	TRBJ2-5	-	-	CSARGLVGVETQYF	TGCAGTGCTAGAGGACTAGTGGGAGTAGAGACCCAGTACTTC
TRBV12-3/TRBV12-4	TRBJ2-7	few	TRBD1	CASSSTDRTGSYEQYF	TGTGCCAGCAGTTCAACGGACCGGACAGGGTCCTACGAGCAGTACTTC
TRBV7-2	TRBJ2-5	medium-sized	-	CASSPTGGGETQYF	TGTGCCAGCAGCCCCACGGGGGGCGGAGAGACCCAGTACTTC
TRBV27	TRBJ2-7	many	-	CASRDRESSYEQYF	TGTGCCAGCAGAGACCGAGAGAGTTCCTACGAGCAGTACTTC
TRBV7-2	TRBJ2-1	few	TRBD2	CASSLQGGGRYNEQFF	TGTGCCAGCAGCCTCCAGGGCGGGGGAAGATATAATGAGCAGTTCTTC
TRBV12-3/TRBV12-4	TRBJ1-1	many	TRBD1	CASSLETGLTEAFF	TGTGCCAGCAGTTTAGAGACAGGGCTGACTGAAGCTTTCTTT
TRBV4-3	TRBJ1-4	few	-	CASSQDEDEKLFF	TGCGCCAGCAGCCAAGATGAGGACGAAAAACTGTTTTTT
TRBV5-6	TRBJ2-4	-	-	CASSPSRGNIQYF	TGTGCCAGCAGCCCCAGTCGGGGAAACATTCAGTACTTC
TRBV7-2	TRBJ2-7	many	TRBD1	CASSGHGQGNRGEQYF	TGTGCCAGCAGCGGCCACGGACAGGGCAATAGGGGGGAGCAGTACTTC
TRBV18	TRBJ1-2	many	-	CASSNTGLNVDYGYTF	TGTGCCAGCTCGAACACCGGGCTCAACGTGGACTATGGCTACACCTTC
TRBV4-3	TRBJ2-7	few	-	CASSLTHLSYEQYF	TGCGCCAGCAGCCTTACCCATCTATCCTACGAGCAGTACTTC
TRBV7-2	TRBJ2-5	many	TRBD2	CASSLRLAGRETQYF	TGTGCCAGCAGCTTAAGACTAGCGGGAAGGGAGACCCAGTACTTC
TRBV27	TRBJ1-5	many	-	CASSPQGLGNQPQHF	TGTGCCAGCAGTCCTCAGGGATTGGGCAATCAGCCCCAGCATTTT
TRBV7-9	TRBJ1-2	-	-	CASSFQGRGGYTF	TGTGCCAGCAGCTTTCAGGGGAGGGGAGGCTACACCTTC
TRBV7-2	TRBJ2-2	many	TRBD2	CASSSTSGRSTGELFF	TGTGCCAGCAGCTCTACTAGCGGGAGAAGTACCGGGGAGCTGTTTTTT
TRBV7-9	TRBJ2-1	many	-	CASSREGRYNEQFF	TGTGCCAGCAGCAGAGAGGGACGCTACAATGAGCAGTTCTTC
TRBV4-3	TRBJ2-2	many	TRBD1	CASSQDWTGGNTGELFF	TGCGCCAGCAGCCAAGATTGGACAGGCGGGAACACCGGGGAGCTGTTTTTT
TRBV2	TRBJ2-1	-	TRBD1	CASSEEAGGRSEQFF	TGTGCCAGCAGTGAAGAGGCAGGGGGCCGAAGTGAGCAGTTCTTC
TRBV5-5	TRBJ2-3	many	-	CASRTGRLTDTQYF	TGTGCCAGCAGAACGGGACGGCTCACAGATACGCAGTATTTT
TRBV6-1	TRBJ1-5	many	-	CASRERYRDGSYQPQHF	TGTGCCAGCAGGGAGAGATACAGGGACGGTTCGTATCAGCCCCAGCATTTT
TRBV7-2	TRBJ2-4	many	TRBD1	CASSSGTDLAKNIQYF	TGTGCCAGCAGCTCAGGGACAGATCTAGCCAAAAACATTCAGTACTTC
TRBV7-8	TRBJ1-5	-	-	CASSSSGEGRRNQPQHF	TGTGCCAGCAGCTCTTCCGGGGAGGGACGGCGCAATCAGCCCCAGCATTTT
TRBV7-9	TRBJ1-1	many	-	CASSLEVQGTEAFF	TGTGCCAGCAGCTTAGAAGTGCAAGGCACTGAAGCTTTCTTT
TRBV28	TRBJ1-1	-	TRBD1	CASSSSGTGVGAEAFF	TGTGCCAGCAGTTCCTCCGGGACAGGGGTCGGGGCTGAAGCTTTCTTT
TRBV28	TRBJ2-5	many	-	CASSEQAETQYF	TGTGCCAGCAGTGAACAGGCAGAGACCCAGTACTTC
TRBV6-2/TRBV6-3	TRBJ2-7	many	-	CASSAGIIYEQYF	TGTGCCAGCAGTGCAGGGATAATCTACGAGCAGTACTTC
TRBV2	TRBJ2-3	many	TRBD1	CASRTGLGTDTQYF	TGTGCCAGCAGGACAGGGTTAGGCACAGATACGCAGTATTTT
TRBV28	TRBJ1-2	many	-	CASSYGAGTYGYTF	TGTGCCAGCAGTTATGGAGCGGGGACTTATGGCTACACCTTC
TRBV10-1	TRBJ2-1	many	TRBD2	CASSVGLAGGEQFF	TGCGCCAGCAGTGTAGGACTAGCGGGCGGTGAGCAGTTCTTC
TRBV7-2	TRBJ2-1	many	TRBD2	CASSLLSGTSLLYNEQFF	TGTGCCAGCAGCTTGCTATCCGGGACTAGCCTCCTTTACAATGAGCAGTTCTTC
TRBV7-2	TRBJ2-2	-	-	CASSLFVSGELFF	TGTGCCAGCAGCTTATTTGTCTCCGGGGAGCTGTTTTTT
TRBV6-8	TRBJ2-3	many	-	CASGQPGRDADTQYF	TGTGCCAGCGGACAACCGGGGAGAGACGCAGATACGCAGTATTTT
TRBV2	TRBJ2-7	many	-	CASSGQGFYEQYF	TGTGCCAGCAGTGGGCAGGGCTTCTACGAGCAGTACTTC
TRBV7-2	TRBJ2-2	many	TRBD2	CASSQKREWYTGELFF	TGTGCCAGCAGTCAAAAGCGGGAGTGGTACACCGGGGAGCTGTTTTTT
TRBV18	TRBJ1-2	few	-	CASSPDGRLLNYGYTF	TGTGCCAGCTCACCAGACGGACGGCTCCTGAACTATGGCTACACCTTC